The sample holds a few counts of the clone carrying this TCR beta chain. This sample is part of a study of Ad26.COV2.S vaccination and SARS-CoV-2 variants. Deletions cut 6 bases from V and 1 base from J, with 9 bases between. Germline CDR1 SNHLY, CDR2 FYNNEI. This CDR3 region has 14 residues. Sequencing used immunoSEQ multiplex PCR; TCRdb keeps in-frame clones, though not all of them. The sample consists of roughly 100,000 clones, around three quarters of them appearing once. The TCR sequence derives from a human donor who had recovered from COVID-19. Here the sequenced sample was peripheral blood, taken after recovery from COVID-19. The chain carries TRBV2 and TRBJ2-2, with D tentatively TRBD2 (6 bases). This CDR3 is CASRGGENTGELFF. The CDR3, as DNA: TGTGCCAGCAGGGGAGGTGAGAACACCGGGGAGCTGTTTTTT.